Described below is a single T cell receptor beta chain sequence and its context. How the authors handled the data: Reference gene primer amplification gave nucleated cell count estimates. Method: immunoSEQ multiplex PCR; TCRdb's copy keeps in-frame clones and lacks some. The V and J calls and clone size are taken from that table; D and trimming were inferred from the DNA. The sample carries 100,000 or so clones, roughly 85% recorded once. This sample was taken from a study of blood T cell repertoires in COVID-19. Study information: The study drew acute and convalescent COVID-19 samples from the United States, Italy and Spain. Sources were T cells, B-cell-depleted T cells, or PBMCs; the material itself was cDNA or gDNA.

Trimming took off 4 bases at V and 0 bases at J, with 11 bases between the two ends. Germline V gene sequence: CDR1 SGHTA, CDR2 FQGNSA. This CDR3 has 15 residues. The sequencing sample was made of peripheral blood. This clonotype was obtained from a man in his 70s with active or convalescent COVID-19. The chain carries TRBV7-2 and TRBJ2-3; a possible D gene is TRBD2 (7 bases). CDR3 in DNA: TGTGCCAGCAGCTGGGGGGGACATAGCACAGATACGCAGTATTTT. This translates into CASSWGGHSTDTQYF.